The entry below gives a single TCR beta chain sequence along with its context. Its target is not known. This sample stems from a study of siplizumab effects on memory and regulatory T cells. Per germline, CDR1 MNHNS and CDR2 SASEGT. This CDR3 region has 12 residues. Trimming removed 1 base from V and 7 bases from J, with 5 bases in between. Clones were read by immunoSEQ multiplex PCR, and TCRdb kept only the in-frame ones, dropping some. The profile shows tens of thousands of clones, approximately 95% of them singletons. Study results and limitations: With siplizumab, mappable alloreactive CD4+ clones averaged about 70% Treg-derived, versus approximately 29% in controls.

The chain has TRBV6-1 and TRBJ2-1; D is unclear. Sequencing was carried out using CD8+ T cells sorted from blood. This receptor was obtained from a human donor in good health. CDR3 sequence: CASSEVGNEQFF. CDR3 sequence (DNA): TGTGCCAGCAGTGAAGTTGGAAATGAGCAGTTCTTC.